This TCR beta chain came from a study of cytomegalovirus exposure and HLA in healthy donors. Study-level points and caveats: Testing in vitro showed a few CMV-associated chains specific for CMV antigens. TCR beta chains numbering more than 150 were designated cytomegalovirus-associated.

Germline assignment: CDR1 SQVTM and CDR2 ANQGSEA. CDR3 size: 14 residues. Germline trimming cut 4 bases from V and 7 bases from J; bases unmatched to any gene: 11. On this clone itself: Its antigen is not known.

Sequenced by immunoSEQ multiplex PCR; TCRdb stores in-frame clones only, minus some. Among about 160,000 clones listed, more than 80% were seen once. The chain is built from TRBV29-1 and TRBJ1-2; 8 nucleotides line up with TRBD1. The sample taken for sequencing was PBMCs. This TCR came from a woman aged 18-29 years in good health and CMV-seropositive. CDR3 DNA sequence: TGCAGCGTTGCCCCGATGGACAGGGTCGGTGGCTACACCTTC. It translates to CSVAPMDRVGGYTF.